This T cell receptor (beta chain) is from a study of T cell responses to AZD1222 COVID-19 vaccine. The repertoire was sequenced with immunoSEQ multiplex PCR; TCRdb's copy has only in-frame clones and lacks some. The sample records 95,000 to 100,000 clones, approximately 90% being singletons. The CDR3 has 13 residues. The germline V gene encodes CDR1 SGHTA and CDR2 FQGTGA. V was pared by 0 bases and J by 2 bases, with 1 base between. In the case of this clone: Antigen unknown.

Study-level results: Seropositivity was recorded at baseline in only five to seven AZD1222 recipients. It should be noted that donors were predominantly white British and more often female, and clonal diversity was possibly underestimated. The study sampled repertoires only after the peak T cell response.

The sample was peripheral blood, taken on day 0 of AZD1222 vaccination. The V call is TRBV7-3, the J call TRBJ2-2; D is ambiguous. The TCR comes from an adult in good health. This chain's CDR3 is CASSLTNTGELFF. DNA for the CDR3: TGTGCCAGCAGCTTAACAAACACCGGGGAGCTGTTTTTT.